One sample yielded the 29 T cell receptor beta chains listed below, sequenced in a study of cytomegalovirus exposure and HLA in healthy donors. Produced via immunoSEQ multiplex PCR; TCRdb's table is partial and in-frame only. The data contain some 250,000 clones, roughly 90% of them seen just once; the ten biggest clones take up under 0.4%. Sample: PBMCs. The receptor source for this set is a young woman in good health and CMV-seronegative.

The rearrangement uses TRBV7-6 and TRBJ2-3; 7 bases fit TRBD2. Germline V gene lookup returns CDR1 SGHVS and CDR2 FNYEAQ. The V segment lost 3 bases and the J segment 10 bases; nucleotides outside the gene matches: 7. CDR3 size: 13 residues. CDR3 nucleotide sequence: TGTGCCAGCAGCTTTACTAGCGCCCAGGCGCAGTATTTT. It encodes CASSFTSAQAQYF.

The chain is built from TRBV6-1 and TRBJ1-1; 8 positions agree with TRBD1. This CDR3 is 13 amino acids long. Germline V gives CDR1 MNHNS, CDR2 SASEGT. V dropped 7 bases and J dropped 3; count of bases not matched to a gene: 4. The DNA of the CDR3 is TGTGCCAGCACTGGACAGGGTTACACTGAAGCTTTCTTT. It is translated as CASTGQGYTEAFF.

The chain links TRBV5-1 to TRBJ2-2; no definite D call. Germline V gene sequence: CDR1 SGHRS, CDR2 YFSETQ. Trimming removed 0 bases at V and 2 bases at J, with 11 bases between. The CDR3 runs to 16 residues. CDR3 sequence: CASSLGAGSNTGELFF. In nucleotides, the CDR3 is TGCGCCAGCAGCTTGGGCGCCGGGTCCAACACCGGGGAGCTGTTTTTT.

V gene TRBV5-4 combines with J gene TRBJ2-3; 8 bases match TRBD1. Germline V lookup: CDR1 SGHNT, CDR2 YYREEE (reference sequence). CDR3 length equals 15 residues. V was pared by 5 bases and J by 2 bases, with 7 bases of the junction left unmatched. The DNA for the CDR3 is TGTGCCAGCAGTAGGGACAGGCCCATCACAGATACGCAGTATTTT. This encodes CASSRDRPITDTQYF.

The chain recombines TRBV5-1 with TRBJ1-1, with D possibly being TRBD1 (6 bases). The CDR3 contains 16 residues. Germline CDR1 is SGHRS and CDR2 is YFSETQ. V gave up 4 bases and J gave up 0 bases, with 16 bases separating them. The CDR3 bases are TGCGCCAGCAGCCTTTTAAATGGACAGTTGAACACTGAAGCTTTCTTT. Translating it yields CASSLLNGQLNTEAFF.

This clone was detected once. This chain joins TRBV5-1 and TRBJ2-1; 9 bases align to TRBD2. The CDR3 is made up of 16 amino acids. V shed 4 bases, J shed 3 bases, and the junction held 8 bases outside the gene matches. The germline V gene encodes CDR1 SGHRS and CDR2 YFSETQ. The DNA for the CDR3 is TGCGCCAGCAGCCCAATAGCGGGGGCCATCTACAATGAGCAGTTCTTC. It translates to CASSPIAGAIYNEQFF.

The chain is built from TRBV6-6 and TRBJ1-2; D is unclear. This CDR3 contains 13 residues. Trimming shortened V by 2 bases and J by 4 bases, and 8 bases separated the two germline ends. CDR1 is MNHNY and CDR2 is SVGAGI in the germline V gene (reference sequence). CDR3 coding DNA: TGTGCCAGCAGTTACAGGTGGAGCTATGGCTACACCTTC. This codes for CASSYRWSYGYTF.

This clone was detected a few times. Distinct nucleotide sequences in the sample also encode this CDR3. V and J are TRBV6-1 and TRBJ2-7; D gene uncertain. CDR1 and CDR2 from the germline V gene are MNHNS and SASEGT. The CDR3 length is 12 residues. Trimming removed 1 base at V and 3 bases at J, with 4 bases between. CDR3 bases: TGTGCCAGCAGTGAAGGCGGCTACGAGCAGTACGTC. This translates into CASSEGGYEQYV.

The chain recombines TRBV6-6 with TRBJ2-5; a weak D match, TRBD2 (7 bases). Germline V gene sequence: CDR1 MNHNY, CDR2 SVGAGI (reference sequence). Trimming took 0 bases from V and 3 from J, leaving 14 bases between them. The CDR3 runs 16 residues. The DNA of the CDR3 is TGTGCCAGCAGTTACTCGGGTGGAGGGGGGGAAGAGACCCAGTACTTC. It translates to CASSYSGGGGEETQYF.

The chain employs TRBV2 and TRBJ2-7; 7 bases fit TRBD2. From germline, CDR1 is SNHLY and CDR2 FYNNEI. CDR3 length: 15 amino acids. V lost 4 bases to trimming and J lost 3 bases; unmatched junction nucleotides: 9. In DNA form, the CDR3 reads TGTGCCAGCAGTGGGTCGGTGGGGGACTACTACGAGCAGTACTTC. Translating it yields CASSGSVGDYYEQYF.

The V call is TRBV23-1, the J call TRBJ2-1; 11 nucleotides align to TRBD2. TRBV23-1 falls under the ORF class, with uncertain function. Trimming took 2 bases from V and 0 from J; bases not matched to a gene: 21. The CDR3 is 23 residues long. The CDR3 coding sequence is TGCGCCAGCAGTCAAAGGAGGGCCAAAGGGCTAGCGGGGGGCCTACGCTCCTACAATGAGCAGTTCTTC. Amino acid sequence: CASSQRRAKGLAGGLRSYNEQFF.

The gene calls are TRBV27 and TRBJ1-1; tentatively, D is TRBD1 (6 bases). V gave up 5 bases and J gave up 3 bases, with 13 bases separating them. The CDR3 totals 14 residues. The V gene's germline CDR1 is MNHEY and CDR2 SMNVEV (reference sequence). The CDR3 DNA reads TGTGCCAGCAGTACGTTTACAGGGCACACTGAAGCTTTCTTT. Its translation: CASSTFTGHTEAFF.

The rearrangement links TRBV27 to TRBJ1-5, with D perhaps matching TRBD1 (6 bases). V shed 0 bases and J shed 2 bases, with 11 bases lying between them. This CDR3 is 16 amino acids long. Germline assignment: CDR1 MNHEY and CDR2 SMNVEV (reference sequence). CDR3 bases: TGTGCCAGCAGTTTATCAAAGGGGGTTGGCAATCAGCCCCAGCATTTT. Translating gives CASSLSKGVGNQPQHF.

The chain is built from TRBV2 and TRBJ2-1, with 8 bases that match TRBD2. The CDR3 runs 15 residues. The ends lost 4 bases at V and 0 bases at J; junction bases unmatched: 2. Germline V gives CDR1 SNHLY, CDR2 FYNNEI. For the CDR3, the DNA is TGTGCCAGCAGTGGCGGGGGGAGCTCCTACAATGAGCAGTTCTTC. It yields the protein CASSGGGSSYNEQFF.

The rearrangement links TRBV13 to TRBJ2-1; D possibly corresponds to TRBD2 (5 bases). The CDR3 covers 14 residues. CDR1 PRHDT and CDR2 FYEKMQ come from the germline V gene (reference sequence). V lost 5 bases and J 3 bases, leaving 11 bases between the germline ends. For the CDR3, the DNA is TGTGCCAGCAGCCCCCGGGGAAACTACAATGAGCAGTTCTTC. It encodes CASSPRGNYNEQFF.

CDR3 amino acids: CASSLQTGGTEAFF. In DNA, the CDR3 is TGTGCCAGCAGCTTGCAGACAGGGGGAACTGAAGCTTTCTTT. The chain employs TRBV5-6 and TRBJ1-1, with TRBD1 matching over 9 bases. CDR3 size: 14 residues. Trimming cost V 1 base and J 5 bases; bases outside gene matches: 3. The germline V gene encodes CDR1 SGHDT and CDR2 YYEEEE.

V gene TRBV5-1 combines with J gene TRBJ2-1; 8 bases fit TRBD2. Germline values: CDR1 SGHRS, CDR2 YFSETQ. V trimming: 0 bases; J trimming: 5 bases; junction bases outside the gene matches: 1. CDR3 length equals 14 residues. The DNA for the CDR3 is TGCGCCAGCAGCTTGGGACTAGCGCACAATGAGCAGTTCTTC. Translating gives CASSLGLAHNEQFF.

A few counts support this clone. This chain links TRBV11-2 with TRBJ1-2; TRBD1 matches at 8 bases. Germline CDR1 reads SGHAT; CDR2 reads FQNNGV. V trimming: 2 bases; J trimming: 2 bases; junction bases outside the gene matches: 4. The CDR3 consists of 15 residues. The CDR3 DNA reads TGTGCCAGCAGCTTAATGACAGGGGCGAACTATGGCTACACCTTC. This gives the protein CASSLMTGANYGYTF.

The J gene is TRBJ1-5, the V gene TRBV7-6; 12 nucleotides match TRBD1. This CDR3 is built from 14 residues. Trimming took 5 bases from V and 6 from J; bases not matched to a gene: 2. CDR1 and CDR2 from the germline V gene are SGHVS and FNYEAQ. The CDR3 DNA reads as TGTGCCAGCAGCCGGGACAGGGGGCTTCAGCCCCAGCATTTT. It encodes CASSRDRGLQPQHF.

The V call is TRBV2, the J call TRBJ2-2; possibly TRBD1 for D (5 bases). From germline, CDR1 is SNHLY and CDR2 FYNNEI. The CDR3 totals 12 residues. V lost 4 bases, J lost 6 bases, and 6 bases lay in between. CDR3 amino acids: CASSGQSGELFF. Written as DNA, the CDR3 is TGTGCCAGCAGTGGACAGTCCGGGGAGCTGTTTTTT.

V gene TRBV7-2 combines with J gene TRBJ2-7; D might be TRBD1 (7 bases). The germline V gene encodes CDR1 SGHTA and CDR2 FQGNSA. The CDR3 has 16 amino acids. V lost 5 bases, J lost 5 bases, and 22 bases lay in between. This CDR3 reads CASSPTQGGGFHEQYF. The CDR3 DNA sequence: TGTGCCAGCAGCCCAACTCAGGGGGGTGGGTTCCACGAGCAGTACTTC. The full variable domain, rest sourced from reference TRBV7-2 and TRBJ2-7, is GAGVSQSPSNKVTEKGKDVELRCDPISGHTALYWYRQSLGQGLEFLIYFQGNSAPDKSGLPSDRFSAERTGGSVSTLTIQRTQQEDSAVYLCASSPTQGGGFHEQYFGPGTRLTVT.

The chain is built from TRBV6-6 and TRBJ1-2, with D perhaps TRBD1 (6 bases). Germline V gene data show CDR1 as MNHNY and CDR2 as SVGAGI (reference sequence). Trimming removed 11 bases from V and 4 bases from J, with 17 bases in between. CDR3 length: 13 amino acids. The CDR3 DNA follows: TGTGCCGCAAGGCCGGACAGATTCTATGGCTACACCTTC. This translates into CAARPDRFYGYTF.

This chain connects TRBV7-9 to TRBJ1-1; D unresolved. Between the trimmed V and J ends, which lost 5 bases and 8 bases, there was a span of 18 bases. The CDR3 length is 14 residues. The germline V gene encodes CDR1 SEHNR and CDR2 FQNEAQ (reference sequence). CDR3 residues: CASSPPWLNGEAFF. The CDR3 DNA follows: TGTGCCAGCAGCCCTCCGTGGCTTAATGGCGAAGCTTTCTTT.

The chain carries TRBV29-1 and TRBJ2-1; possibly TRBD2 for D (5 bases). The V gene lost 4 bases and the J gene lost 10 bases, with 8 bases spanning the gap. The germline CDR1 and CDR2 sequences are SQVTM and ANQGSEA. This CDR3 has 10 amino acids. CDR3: CSVGEREQFF. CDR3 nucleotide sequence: TGCAGCGTTGGGGAGCGGGAGCAGTTCTTC.

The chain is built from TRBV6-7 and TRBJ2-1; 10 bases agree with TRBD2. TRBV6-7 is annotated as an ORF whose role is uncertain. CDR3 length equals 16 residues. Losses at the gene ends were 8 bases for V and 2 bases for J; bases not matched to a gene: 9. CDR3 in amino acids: CASVPGTSVPYNEQFF. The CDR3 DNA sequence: TGTGCCAGCGTACCCGGGACTAGCGTTCCCTACAATGAGCAGTTCTTC.

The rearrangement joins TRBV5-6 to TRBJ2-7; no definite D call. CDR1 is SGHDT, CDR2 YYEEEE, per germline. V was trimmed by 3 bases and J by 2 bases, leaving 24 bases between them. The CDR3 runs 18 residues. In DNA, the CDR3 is TGTGCCAGCAGCTCCCTGAGTTGGCGGCAGCCATCCCCCTACGAGCAGTACGTC. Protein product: CASSSLSWRQPSPYEQYV.

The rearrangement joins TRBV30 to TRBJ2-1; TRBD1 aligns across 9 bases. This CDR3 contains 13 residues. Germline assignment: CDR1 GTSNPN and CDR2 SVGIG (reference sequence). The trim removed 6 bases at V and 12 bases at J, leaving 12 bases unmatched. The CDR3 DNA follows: TGTGCCTGTACTAGCGAGCGGGGACAGGGGCAGTTCTTC. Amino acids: CACTSERGQGQFF.

The CDR3 DNA sequence: TGTGCCAGCAGGACGGGACTAGCGGGGGGGAGCTCCTACAATGAGCAGTTCTTC. Its translation is CASRTGLAGGSSYNEQFF. This sequence joins TRBV7-8 and TRBJ2-1; 16 positions agree with TRBD2. The CDR3 extends over 18 amino acids. Germline CDR1 reads SGHVS; CDR2 reads FQNEAQ. V trimming: 6 bases; J trimming: 0 bases; junction bases outside the gene matches: 5.

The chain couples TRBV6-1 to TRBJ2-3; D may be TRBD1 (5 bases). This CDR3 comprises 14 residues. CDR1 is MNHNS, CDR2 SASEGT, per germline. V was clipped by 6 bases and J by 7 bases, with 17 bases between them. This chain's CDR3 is CASRGWAGNHTQYF. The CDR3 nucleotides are TGTGCCAGCAGAGGGTGGGCAGGGAATCATACGCAGTATTTT.